These T cell receptor beta chains were read from a single sample in a study of blood T cells in healthy people across ages. In TCRdb, the 5' RACE reads were re-called with MiXCR into one record per CDR3 protein. The sample carries roughly 1,500,000 distinct CDR3 sequences, roughly a third recorded once. Input material: blood. These receptors originate from a woman in her 30s in good health. Both conserved end residues are part of each CDR3. A D gene is named only where the DNA matches it firmly. Expanded clones are given a class, and other clones once, few, many or no size at all.

>TRBV12-3/TRBV12-4|NA|TRBD2|TRBJ2-3
CASSLAAGASTDTEYF
TGTGCCAGCAGTTTAGCGGCGGGAGCTAGCACAGATACGGAGTATTTT
>TRBV2|NA|NA|TRBJ2-1
CANSETPHPYNEQFF
TGTGCCAACAGTGAAACTCCCCATCCCTACAATGAGCAGTTCTTC
>TRBV9|NA|TRBD1|TRBJ1-4
CASSVGQGAEKLFF
TGTGCCAGCAGCGTAGGACAGGGTGCCGAAAAACTGTTTTTT
>TRBV28|NA|TRBD2|TRBJ2-7
CASSFTSGSPEQYF
TGTGCCAGCAGTTTTACTAGCGGGAGCCCCGAGCAGTACTTC
>TRBV7-2|few|NA|TRBJ2-5
CASSRNRVPETQYF
TGTGCCAGCAGCCGAAACAGGGTTCCTGAGACCCAGTACTTC
>TRBV7-9|NA|TRBD1|TRBJ1-1
CASSALQGKTEAFF
TGTGCCAGCAGCGCCTTACAGGGGAAAACTGAAGCTTTCTTT
>TRBV5-4|NA|TRBD1|TRBJ2-1
CASSFRQGVNYNEQFF
TGTGCCAGCAGCTTCAGACAGGGGGTGAACTACAATGAGCAGTTCTTC
>TRBV4-1|few|NA|TRBJ2-5
CASSRTGLQETQYF
TGCGCCAGCAGCCGTACGGGCCTGCAAGAGACCCAGTACTTC
>TRBV12-3/TRBV12-4|NA|TRBD1|TRBJ1-3
CASNKQGAYRTIYF
TGTGCCAGCAACAAACAGGGGGCTTACCGCACCATATATTTT
>TRBV9|NA|NA|TRBJ2-7
CASSLTQFSYEQYF
TGTGCCAGCAGCCTCACACAGTTCTCCTACGAGCAGTACTTC
>TRBV12-3/TRBV12-4|NA|NA|TRBJ1-1
CASNGRAEAFF
TGTGCCAGCAATGGCCGCGCTGAAGCTTTCTTT
>TRBV20-1|few|NA|TRBJ2-2
CSARRDRLANTGELFF
TGCAGTGCTAGACGAGACAGGCTGGCGAACACCGGGGAGCTGTTTTTT
>TRBV7-9|NA|NA|TRBJ2-2
CASSSSDRAYGELFF
TGTGCCAGCAGCTCTTCCGACCGGGCCTACGGGGAGCTGTTTTTT
>TRBV4-1|many|TRBD2|TRBJ2-7
CASSHTGTSYREQYF
TGCGCCAGCAGCCACACCGGGACTAGTTATCGCGAGCAGTACTTC
>TRBV5-4|few|NA|TRBJ2-1
CASSFGRARRDEQFF
TGTGCCAGCAGCTTTGGGCGGGCCAGAAGGGATGAGCAGTTCTTC
>TRBV20-1|NA|NA|TRBJ1-1
CSAPQGLRNTEAFF
TGCAGTGCTCCTCAGGGGTTGAGGAACACTGAAGCTTTCTTT
>TRBV9|NA|NA|TRBJ2-6
CASSFGPQEALGGANVLTF
TGTGCCAGCAGCTTCGGACCCCAGGAGGCCTTGGGCGGGGCCAACGTCCTGACTTTC
>TRBV5-1|few|NA|TRBJ2-7
CASSSDGTGPNEQYF
TGCGCCAGCAGCTCGGACGGTACAGGGCCCAACGAGCAGTACTTC
>TRBV10-3|few|TRBD2|TRBJ2-1
CAISSGSSYNEQFF
TGTGCCATCAGTAGCGGGAGCTCCTACAATGAGCAGTTCTTC
>TRBV5-1|many|TRBD2|TRBJ2-7
CASSLGPSGSSYEQYF
TGCGCCAGCAGCTTGGGCCCCAGCGGGAGCTCCTACGAGCAGTACTTC
>TRBV9|NA|NA|TRBJ2-3
CASSADPGADTQYF
TGTGCCAGCAGCGCGGACCCGGGGGCAGATACGCAGTATTTT
>TRBV6-5|NA|TRBD1|TRBJ1-1
CASSTTGGRVTEAFF
TGTGCCAGCAGTACAACAGGGGGCAGGGTCACTGAAGCTTTCTTT
>TRBV5-4|NA|TRBD1|TRBJ1-2
CASSREGGQGDGYTF
TGTGCCAGCAGCCGGGAGGGCGGACAGGGCGATGGCTACACCTTC
>TRBV7-3|few|NA|TRBJ1-4
CASRPGQTNEKLFF
TGTGCCAGCAGACCTGGGCAGACTAATGAAAAACTGTTTTTT
>TRBV20-1|NA|NA|TRBJ1-5
CSALTDSVYQPQHF
TGCAGTGCTCTCACGGACAGCGTTTATCAGCCCCAGCATTTT
>TRBV4-2|NA|NA|TRBJ2-7
CGSSQTVSYEQYF
TGTGGCAGCAGCCAAACCGTCTCCTACGAGCAGTACTTC
>TRBV20-1|few|NA|TRBJ1-2
CSAREALNYGYTF
TGCAGTGCCAGGGAGGCTCTTAACTATGGCTACACCTTC
>TRBV12-3/TRBV12-4|NA|TRBD1|TRBJ1-5
CASILDRADQPQHF
TGTGCCAGCATTCTGGACAGGGCGGATCAGCCCCAGCATTTT
>TRBV25-1|NA|NA|TRBJ1-2
CASSEFGQTNYGYTF
TGTGCCAGCAGTGAATTTGGTCAGACTAACTATGGCTACACCTTC
>TRBV28|NA|NA|TRBJ1-4
CASTPEGEKLFF
TGTGCCAGCACTCCGGAAGGTGAAAAACTGTTTTTT
>TRBV3-1|NA|NA|TRBJ1-2
CASSPQGFVSDGYTF
TGTGCCAGCAGCCCACAGGGTTTTGTAAGCGATGGCTACACCTTC
>TRBV5-6|few|TRBD1|TRBJ1-2
CASSLVAGGYGYTF
TGTGCCAGCAGCTTGGTGGCAGGGGGCTATGGCTACACCTTC
>TRBV5-5|NA|NA|TRBJ1-2
CASSLITEPPYGYTF
TGTGCCAGCAGCTTAATAACGGAGCCCCCTTACGGCTACACCTTC
>TRBV5-1|NA|TRBD2|TRBJ2-3
CASKWRAGGPDTQYF
TGCGCCAGCAAATGGCGGGCGGGGGGGCCAGATACGCAGTATTTT
>TRBV7-2|NA|NA|TRBJ1-1
CASSLMIRGNTEAFF
TGTGCCAGCAGCTTGATGATCCGGGGGAACACTGAAGCTTTCTTT
>TRBV10-3|NA|NA|TRBJ2-2
CAISEVGVLNTGELFF
TGTGCCATCAGTGAGGTGGGGGTCCTGAACACCGGGGAGCTGTTTTTT
>TRBV27|few|NA|TRBJ2-2
CASSLRGTTNTGELFF
TGTGCCAGCAGTTTAAGAGGGACCACCAACACCGGGGAGCTGTTTTTT
>TRBV29-1|many|NA|TRBJ2-1
CSVVYSNEQFF
TGCAGCGTTGTTTACAGCAATGAGCAGTTCTTC
>TRBV18|few|TRBD1|TRBJ2-7
CASSPQGQAYEQYF
TGTGCCAGCTCACCACAAGGACAGGCCTACGAGCAGTACTTC
>TRBV11-3|few|TRBD2|TRBJ2-5
CASSSRTSAGETQYF
TGTGCCAGCAGCTCCCGGACTAGCGCTGGGGAGACCCAGTACTTC
>TRBV5-1|few|NA|TRBJ2-3
CASSLGLDPRNTQYF
TGCGCCAGCAGCTTGGGATTAGACCCCCGGAATACGCAGTATTTT
>TRBV29-1|few|TRBD1|TRBJ2-3
CSAESPGQGVGDTQYF
TGCAGCGCAGAATCTCCGGGACAGGGGGTTGGAGATACGCAGTATTTT
>TRBV28|many|NA|TRBJ2-6
CATIPAGANVLTF
TGTGCCACCATTCCAGCTGGGGCCAACGTCCTGACTTTC
>TRBV20-1|few|NA|TRBJ1-2
CSAGPVSGAYGYTF
TGCAGTGCTGGCCCGGTCTCAGGGGCCTATGGCTACACCTTC
>TRBV5-6|many|NA|TRBJ2-5
CASSSTVQETQYF
TGTGCCAGCAGTTCGACAGTCCAAGAGACCCAGTACTTC
>TRBV9|NA|TRBD2|TRBJ2-3
CASSPAGGPLDTQYF
TGTGCCAGCAGCCCAGCGGGAGGGCCGTTAGATACGCAGTATTTT
>TRBV4-1|NA|TRBD1|TRBJ2-7
CAGSQPKTGGKGFDEQYF
TGCGCCGGCAGCCAACCAAAGACAGGGGGCAAGGGTTTCGATGAGCAGTACTTC